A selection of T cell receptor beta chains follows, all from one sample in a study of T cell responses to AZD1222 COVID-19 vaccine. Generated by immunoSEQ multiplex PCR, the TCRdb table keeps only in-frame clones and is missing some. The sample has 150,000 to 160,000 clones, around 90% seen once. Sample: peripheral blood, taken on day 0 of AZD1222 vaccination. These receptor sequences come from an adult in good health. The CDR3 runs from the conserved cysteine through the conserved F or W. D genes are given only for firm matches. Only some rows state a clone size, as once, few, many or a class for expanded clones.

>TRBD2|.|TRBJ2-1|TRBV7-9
TGTGCCAGCAGCTTAGGCCAGACTAGCGGGCCTTACAATGTCGTGCAGTTCTTC
CASSLGQTSGPYNVVQFF
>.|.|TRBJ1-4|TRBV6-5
TGTGCCAGCAGCCCGTCCCCAACAACTAATGAAAAACTGTTTTTT
CASSPSPTTNEKLFF
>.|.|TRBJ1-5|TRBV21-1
TGTGCCAGCAGCAAAAAGGGACAGGGAATCGTCGCGAGCAATCAGCCCCAGCATTTT
CASSKKGQGIVASNQPQHF
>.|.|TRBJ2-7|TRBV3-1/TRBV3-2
TGTGCCAGCAGCCAAGAAGGGGGAGGGTCTTACGAGCAGTACTTC
CASSQEGGGSYEQYF
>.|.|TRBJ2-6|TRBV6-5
TGTGCCAGCAGGCGCCTTTCTGGGGCCAACGTCCTGACTTTC
CASRRLSGANVLTF
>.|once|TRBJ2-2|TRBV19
TGTGCCAGTAGTATAGCGTTAGGCACCGGGGAGCTGTTTTTT
CASSIALGTGELFF
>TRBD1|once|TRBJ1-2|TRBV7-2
TGTGCCAGCAGCTTTTTGGGGACAGGAATAAGCACAGGTGGCTACACCTTC
CASSFLGTGISTGGYTF
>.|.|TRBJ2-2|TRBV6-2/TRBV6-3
TGTGCCAGCAGTTTACAGGAGCCCAGGTCGGGGGAGCTGTTTTTT
CASSLQEPRSGELFF
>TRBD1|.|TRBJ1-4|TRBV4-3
TGCGCCAGCAGCCAAGACCTAATGACAGGGACTTCAACTAATGAAAAACTGTTTTTT
CASSQDLMTGTSTNEKLFF
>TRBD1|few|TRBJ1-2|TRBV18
TGTGCCAGCTCACCCGGGACAGACTATGGCTACACCTTC
CASSPGTDYGYTF
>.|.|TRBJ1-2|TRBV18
TGTGCCAGCTCACCAGGGGTATTAGATAGCTATGGCTACACCTTC
CASSPGVLDSYGYTF
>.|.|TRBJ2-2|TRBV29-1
TGCAGCGTTGCGCAGGGGGGGATTATGGCCGGGGAGCTGTTTTTT
CSVAQGGIMAGELFF
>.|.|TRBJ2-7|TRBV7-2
TGTGCCAGCAGCTTAATTGGGGACTCCAGCTCCTACGAGCAGTACTTC
CASSLIGDSSSYEQYF
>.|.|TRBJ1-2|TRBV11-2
TGTGCCAGCAGCTTAGGGGCGTTATTTGGCTACACCTTC
CASSLGALFGYTF
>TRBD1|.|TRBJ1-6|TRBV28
TGTGCCAGCAGGACACAGGGGGCCAGTTCACCCCTCCACTTT
CASRTQGASSPLHF